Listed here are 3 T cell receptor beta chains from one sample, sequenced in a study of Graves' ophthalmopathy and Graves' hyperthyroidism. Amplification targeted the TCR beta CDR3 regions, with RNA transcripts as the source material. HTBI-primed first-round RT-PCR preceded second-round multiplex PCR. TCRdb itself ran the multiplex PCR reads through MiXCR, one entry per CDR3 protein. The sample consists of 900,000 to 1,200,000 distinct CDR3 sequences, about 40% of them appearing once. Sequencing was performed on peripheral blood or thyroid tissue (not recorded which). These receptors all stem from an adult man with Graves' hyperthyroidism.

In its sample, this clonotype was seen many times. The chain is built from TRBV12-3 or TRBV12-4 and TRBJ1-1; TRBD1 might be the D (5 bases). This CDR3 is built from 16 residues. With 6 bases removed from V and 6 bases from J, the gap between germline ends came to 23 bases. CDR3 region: CASSQTSGSGLAEAFF. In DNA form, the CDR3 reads TGTGCCAGCAGCCAGACCTCAGGCTCGGGGCTCGCTGAAGCTTTCTTT.

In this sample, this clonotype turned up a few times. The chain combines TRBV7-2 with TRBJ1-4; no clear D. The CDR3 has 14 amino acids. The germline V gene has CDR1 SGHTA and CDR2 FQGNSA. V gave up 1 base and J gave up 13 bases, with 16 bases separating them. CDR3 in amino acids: CASSLEIGLSRLFF. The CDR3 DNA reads TGTGCCAGCAGCTTAGAGATAGGGCTGTCCAGACTGTTTTTT.

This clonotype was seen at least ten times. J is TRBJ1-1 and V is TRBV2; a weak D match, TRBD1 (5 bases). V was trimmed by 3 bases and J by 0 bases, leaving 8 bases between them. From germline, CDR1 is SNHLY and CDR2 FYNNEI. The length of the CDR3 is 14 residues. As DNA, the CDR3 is TGTGCCAGCAGTGAGCAGGGCCTGAACACTGAAGCTTTCTTT. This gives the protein CASSEQGLNTEAFF.